These 8 T cell receptor beta chains were all obtained from the same sample, sequenced in a study of cytomegalovirus exposure and HLA in healthy donors. In the PCR, 60 Vbeta and 13 Jbeta primers were used. Sequencing was performed with immunoSEQ multiplex PCR; in TCRdb, only in-frame clones are kept and a portion is missing. The sample lists some 130,000 clones, about three quarters occurring once. The sample was PBMCs. Every receptor here comes from a woman between 25 and 40 years old in good health and CMV-seropositive.

The rearrangement joins TRBV15 to TRBJ2-7; perhaps TRBD1 as D (5 bases). The CDR3 consists of 13 residues. From germline, CDR1 is LNHNV and CDR2 YYDKDF (reference sequence). Trimming pared 3 bases from V and 6 bases from J, leaving 12 bases between. CDR3 coding DNA: TGTGCCACCAGCAGGGGGCCTGGCTTCGAGCAGTACTTC. It is translated as CATSRGPGFEQYF. The full variable domain, its missing parts supplied by reference TRBV15 and TRBJ2-7, is DAMVIQNPRYQVTQFGKPVTLSCSQTLNHNVMYWYQQKSSQAPKLLFHYYDKDFNNEADTPDNFQSRRPNTSFCFLDIRSPGLGDTAMYLCATSRGPGFEQYFGPGTRLTVT.

This clone came up once. The V call is TRBV5-1, the J call TRBJ2-5; 9 nucleotides agree with TRBD2. The J segment lost 5 bases and the V segment lost 5 bases, leaving 13 bases of the junction unmatched. Germline V lookup: CDR1 SGHRS, CDR2 YFSETQ. This CDR3 region has 16 residues. The CDR3, as DNA: TGCGCCAGCAGGTCCGTAAGCGGGGGGCACGAGGAGACCCAGTACTTC. Its protein product is CASRSVSGGHEETQYF.

The rearrangement joins TRBV6-1 to TRBJ2-1; 9 bases are shared with TRBD1. The CDR3 consists of 14 residues. Germline-derived CDR1 and CDR2 are MNHNS and SASEGT. The V segment lost 7 bases and the J segment 10 bases; nucleotides outside the gene matches: 11. The CDR3 region has the DNA TGTGCCAGCACCCAAATACGAACAGGGGGCGAGCAGTTCTTC. It translates to CASTQIRTGGEQFF.

This chain joins TRBV28 and TRBJ2-5, with TRBD2 matching 13 bases. Germline trimming cut 8 bases from V and 5 bases from J; bases unmatched to any gene: 8. Germline CDR1 is MDHEN and CDR2 is SYDVKM. CDR3 length: 15 residues. DNA of the CDR3: TGTGCCAGCCAAACTCCGACTAGCGGGAGGGAGACCCAGTACTTC. It encodes CASQTPTSGRETQYF.

This clone was detected only a few times. This chain links TRBV5-4 with TRBJ1-1; D unclear. Per germline, CDR1 SGHNT and CDR2 YYREEE (reference sequence). This CDR3 spans 12 amino acids. Trimming removed 1 base at V and 4 bases at J, with 5 bases between. This chain's CDR3 is CASSLSGTEAFF. CDR3 nucleotides: TGTGCCAGCAGCTTGAGCGGCACTGAAGCTTTCTTT.

This clone turned up a few times. This chain uses TRBV5-4 with TRBJ2-3, with D possibly being TRBD2 (5 bases). Germline V lookup: CDR1 SGHNT, CDR2 YYREEE (reference sequence). Trimming left V 0 bases short and J 4 bases short, with 12 bases between. The CDR3 has 15 residues. CDR3 in amino acids: CASSLAVASSDTQYF. DNA for the CDR3: TGTGCCAGCAGCTTGGCCGTGGCTAGCTCAGATACGCAGTATTTT.

V gene TRBV15 combines with J gene TRBJ1-1; D may be TRBD1 (6 bases). From germline, CDR1 is LNHNV and CDR2 YYDKDF (reference sequence). Trimming took off 0 bases at V and 1 base at J, with 12 bases between the two ends. The CDR3 has 16 amino acids. For the CDR3, the DNA is TGTGCCACCAGCAGAGATTATGCAGGGGAGAACACTGAAGCTTTCTTT. Translated: CATSRDYAGENTEAFF.

This clone was observed once. V gene TRBV28 combines with J gene TRBJ1-1; 9 nucleotides agree with TRBD1. The CDR3 is 19 amino acids. Germline assignment: CDR1 MDHEN and CDR2 SYDVKM. The trim removed 4 bases at V and 4 bases at J, leaving 19 bases unmatched. CDR3 DNA sequence: TGTGCCAGCAGTTCTCTTATACCGGGACAGGGCCAAGGTATCACTGAAGCTTTCTTT. Translating gives CASSSLIPGQGQGITEAFF. The full variable domain, its missing parts supplied by reference TRBV28 and TRBJ1-1, is DVKVTQSSRYLVKRTGEKVFLECVQDMDHENMFWYRQDPGLGLRLIYFSYDVKMKEKGDIPEGYSVSREKKERFSLILESASTNQTSMYLCASSSLIPGQGQGITEAFFGQGTRLTVV.